Listed here are 6 T cell receptor beta chains from one sample, sequenced in a study of post-analysis software for immune sequencing data. Whole-study results and caveats: Included in a set of a handful of TRBV segments more frequent in patients than controls were TRBV5-6, TRBV5-1 and TRBV20-1.

The TCR beta cDNA libraries carried unique molecular identifiers. TCRdb used MiXCR to reprocess the PCR reads, holding one entry per CDR3 protein. Among about 200,000 distinct CDR3 sequences listed, 29% were seen once. Their cognate antigens are unknown. The sequenced material came from blood. These receptors all stem from a girl between 2 and 17 years old with multiple sclerosis.

This rearrangement joins TRBV12-3 or TRBV12-4 to TRBJ1-3; no reliable D call. Trimming pared 4 bases from V and 6 bases from J, leaving 7 bases between. This CDR3 has 12 amino acids. CDR3 nucleotide sequence: TGTGCCAGCAGTTCGGAGGAAAACACCATATATTTT. Protein sequence: CASSSEENTIYF.

This clonotype occurred many times. The chain joins TRBV29-1 to TRBJ2-5, with a weak D call TRBD2 (6 bases). Trimming took off 7 bases at V and 5 bases at J, with 11 bases between the two ends. CDR1 SQVTM and CDR2 ANQGSEA come from the germline V gene. The CDR3 runs 11 residues. This chain's CDR3 is CSAKLAETQYF. The CDR3 nucleotides are TGCAGCGCCAAACTAGCCGAGACCCAGTACTTC.

This clonotype was observed at least ten times. V is TRBV28 and J is TRBJ1-2; D ambiguous. V was trimmed by 3 bases and J by 8 bases, leaving 10 bases between them. The germline gives CDR1 MDHEN, CDR2 SYDVKM. This CDR3 has 12 residues. The CDR3 coding sequence is TGTGCCAGCAGTTTCCGCGGGATCGGCTACACCTTC. It specifies CASSFRGIGYTF.

Notes on this clonotype: This could be a read error, since a much larger clone is one nucleotide away. The chain recombines TRBV28 with TRBJ2-5; TRBD2 aligns across 9 bases. The CDR3 length is 16 residues. Germline CDR1 is MDHEN and CDR2 is SYDVKM. The CDR3 DNA is TGTACCAGCAGTCTCAGGGGCGGGAGGGTCCAAGAGACCCAGTACTTC. This translates into CTSSLRGGRVQETQYF.

As to this clonotype: Germline is not matched at one junction end, which may reflect a read error. The rearrangement joins TRBV7-2 to TRBJ2-1, with 12 bases lining up with TRBD2. The CDR3 is made up of 16 amino acids. Germline lookup yields CDR1 SGHTA and CDR2 FQGNSA. The CDR3 loop is CASSSKGLAGYNGQFF. In nucleotides, the CDR3 is TGTGCCAGCAGCTCGAAGGGACTAGCGGGCTACAATGGGCAGTTCTTC.

V is TRBV5-1 and J is TRBJ2-5; 9 nucleotides align to TRBD1. Germline V CDR1 and CDR2: SGHRS, YFSETQ. CDR3 length: 19 amino acids. J gave up 5 bases and V 4 bases, and 21 bases lay outside the gene matches. CDR3 sequence reads: CASSITGGRQGDFGETQYF. The CDR3 DNA reads as TGCGCCAGCAGCATCACCGGGGGAAGACAGGGGGATTTTGGGGAGACCCAGTACTTC.